What follows describes a single TCR beta chain. Trimming cost V 3 bases and J 1 base, with 13 bases left between them. CDR1 and CDR2 from the germline V gene are SGDLS and YYNGEE. The CDR3 runs 16 residues. These data come from a study of T-cell reconstitution after alpha-beta-depleted transplantation in children. The TCRbeta library incorporated unique molecular identifiers. MiXCR, applied by TCRdb to the PCR reads, yields one record per CDR3 protein. Here the sample spans some 640,000 distinct CDR3 sequences, 15% to 20% being singletons. The V gene is TRBV9, the J gene TRBJ2-2, with D perhaps matching TRBD1 (5 bases). The material was PBMCs from the stem cell graft donor, obtained from the stem cell graft. The receptor's source is a human donor who donated a stem cell graft to a child with acute myeloid leukemia. The CDR3 nucleotides are TGTGCCAGCAGCGGGACCCCGACAGTGAACACCGGGGAGCTGTTTTTT. It specifies CASSGTPTVNTGELFF.